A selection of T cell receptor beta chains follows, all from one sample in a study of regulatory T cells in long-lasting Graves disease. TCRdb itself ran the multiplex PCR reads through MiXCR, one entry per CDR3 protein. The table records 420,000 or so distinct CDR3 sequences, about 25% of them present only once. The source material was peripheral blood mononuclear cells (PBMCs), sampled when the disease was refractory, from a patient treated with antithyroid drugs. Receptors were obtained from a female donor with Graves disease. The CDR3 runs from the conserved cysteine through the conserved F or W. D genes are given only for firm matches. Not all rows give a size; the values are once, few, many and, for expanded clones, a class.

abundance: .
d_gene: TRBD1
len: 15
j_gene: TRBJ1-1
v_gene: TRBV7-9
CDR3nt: TGTGCCAGCAGCTTAGTGGCCAGGGGGGGCACTGAAGCTTTCTTT
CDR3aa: CASSLVARGGTEAFF

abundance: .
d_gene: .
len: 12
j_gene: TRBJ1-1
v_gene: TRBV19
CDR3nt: TGTGCCAGCACAAGGGTTGGGACTGAAGCTTTCTTT
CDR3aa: CASTRVGTEAFF

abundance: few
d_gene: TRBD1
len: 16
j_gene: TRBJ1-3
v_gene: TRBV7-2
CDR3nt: TGTGCCAGCAGCCGATCGGGACAGGTGGGGGGAAACACCATATATTTT
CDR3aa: CASSRSGQVGGNTIYF

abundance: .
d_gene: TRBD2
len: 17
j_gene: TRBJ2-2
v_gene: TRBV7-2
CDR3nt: TGTGCCAGCAGCCAAGATAGCCTAGCGGACAACACCGGGGAGCTGTTTTTT
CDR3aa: CASSQDSLADNTGELFF

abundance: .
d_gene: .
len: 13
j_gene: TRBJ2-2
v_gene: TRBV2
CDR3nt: TGTGCCAGCAGTGAAGAAGGGGCCGGGGAGCTGTTTTTT
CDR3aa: CASSEEGAGELFF

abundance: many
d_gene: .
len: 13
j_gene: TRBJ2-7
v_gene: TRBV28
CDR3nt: TGTGCCAGCAGTTTTCAGGGGATCGACGAGCAGTACTTC
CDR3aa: CASSFQGIDEQYF

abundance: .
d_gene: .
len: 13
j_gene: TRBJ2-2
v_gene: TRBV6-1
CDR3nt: TGTGCCAGCAGTGGATGGGGAGCCGGGGAGCTGTTTTTT
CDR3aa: CASSGWGAGELFF

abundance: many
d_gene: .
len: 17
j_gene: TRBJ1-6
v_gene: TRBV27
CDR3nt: TGTGCCAGCAGTCCTGCCTGGAGTGGGGGACACGGCTCACCCCTCCACTTT
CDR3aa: CASSPAWSGGHGSPLHF

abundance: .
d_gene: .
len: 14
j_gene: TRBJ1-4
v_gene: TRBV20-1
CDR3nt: TGCAGTGTACGAGGCAGGGGCGATAATGAAAAACTGTTTTTT
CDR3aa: CSVRGRGDNEKLFF

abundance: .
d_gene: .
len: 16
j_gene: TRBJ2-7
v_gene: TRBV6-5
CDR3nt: TGTGCCAGCAGTTACTCCGAGGAGACTCCCCCCTACGAGCAGTACTTC
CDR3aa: CASSYSEETPPYEQYF

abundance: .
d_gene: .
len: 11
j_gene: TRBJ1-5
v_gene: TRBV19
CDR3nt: TGTGCCAGTAGTTCCGGTCAGCCCCAGCATTTT
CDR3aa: CASSSGQPQHF

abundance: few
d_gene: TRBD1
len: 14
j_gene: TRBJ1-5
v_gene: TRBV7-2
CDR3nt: TGTGCCAGCAGCCCAGACAGGGTATTCCAGCCCCAGCATTTT
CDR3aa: CASSPDRVFQPQHF

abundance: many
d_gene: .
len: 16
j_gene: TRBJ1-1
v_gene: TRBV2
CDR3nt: TGTGCCAGCAGTCGAGCTCACCCCAGGGGGAACACTGAAGCTTTCTTT
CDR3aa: CASSRAHPRGNTEAFF

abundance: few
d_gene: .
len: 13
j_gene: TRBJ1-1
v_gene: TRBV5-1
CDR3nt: TGCGCCAGCAGTTGGTTGGGGCCCGCTGAAGCTTTCTTT
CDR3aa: CASSWLGPAEAFF

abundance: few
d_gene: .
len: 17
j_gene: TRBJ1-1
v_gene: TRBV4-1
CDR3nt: TGCGCCAGCAGCCAAGATGGCCAGATAATGGGGAACACTGAAGCTTTCTTT
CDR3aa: CASSQDGQIMGNTEAFF

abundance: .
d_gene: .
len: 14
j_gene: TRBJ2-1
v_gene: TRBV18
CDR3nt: TGTGCCAGCTCACCACTTCTACGCGGCGATGAGCAGTTCTTC
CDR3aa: CASSPLLRGDEQFF

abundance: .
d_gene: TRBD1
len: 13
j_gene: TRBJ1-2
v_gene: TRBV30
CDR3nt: TGTGCCTGGAGCCCCGGGACAGGGGGCAGCTACACCTTC
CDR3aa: CAWSPGTGGSYTF

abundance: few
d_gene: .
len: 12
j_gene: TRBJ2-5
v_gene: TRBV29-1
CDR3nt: TGCAGCGTTTTTCTCGCGGGGGAGACCCAGTACTTC
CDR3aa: CSVFLAGETQYF

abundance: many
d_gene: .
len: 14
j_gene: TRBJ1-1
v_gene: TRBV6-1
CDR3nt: TGTGCCAGCAGTGAATCTTGGCTAGGGACTGAAGCTTTCTTT
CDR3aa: CASSESWLGTEAFF

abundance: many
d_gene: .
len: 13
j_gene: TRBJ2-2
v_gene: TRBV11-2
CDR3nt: TGTGCCAGCACCACGGTTCGTACCGGGGAGCTGTTTTTT
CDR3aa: CASTTVRTGELFF

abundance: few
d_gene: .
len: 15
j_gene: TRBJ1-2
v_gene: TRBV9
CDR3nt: TGTGCCAGCAGCGTAGAGGCAACTTTTAACTATGGCTACACCTTC
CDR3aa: CASSVEATFNYGYTF

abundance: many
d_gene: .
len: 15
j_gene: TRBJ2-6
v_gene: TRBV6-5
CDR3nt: TGTGCCAGCAGTTACTCAATTTCTGGGGCCAACGTCCTGACTTTC
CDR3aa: CASSYSISGANVLTF

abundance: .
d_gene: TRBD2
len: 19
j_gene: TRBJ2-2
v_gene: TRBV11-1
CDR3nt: TGTGCCAGCAGCTTGTCTGATAGCGGGAGGTTTGCGAACACCGGGGAGCTGTTTTTT
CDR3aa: CASSLSDSGRFANTGELFF

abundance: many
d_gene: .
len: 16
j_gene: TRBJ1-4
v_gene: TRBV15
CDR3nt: TGTGCCACCAGCAGAGAGGGCGAGGTTATTAATGAAAAACTGTTTTTT
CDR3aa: CATSREGEVINEKLFF

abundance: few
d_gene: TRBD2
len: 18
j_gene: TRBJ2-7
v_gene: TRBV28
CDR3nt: TGTGCCAGCAGTTCACTATTTCTAGCGGGACTGAACACCTACGAGCAGTACTTC
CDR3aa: CASSSLFLAGLNTYEQYF

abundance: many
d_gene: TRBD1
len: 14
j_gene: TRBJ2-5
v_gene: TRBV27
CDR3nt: TGTGCCACCCACCGGGACAGGGCCCAAGAGACCCAGTACTTC
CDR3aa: CATHRDRAQETQYF

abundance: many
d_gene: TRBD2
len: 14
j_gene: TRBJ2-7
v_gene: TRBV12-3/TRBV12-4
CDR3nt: TGTGCCAGCAGTCCGAGCGGGAGACCCTCGGAGCAGTACTTC
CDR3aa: CASSPSGRPSEQYF

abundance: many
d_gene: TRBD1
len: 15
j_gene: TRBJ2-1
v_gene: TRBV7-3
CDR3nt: TGTGCCAGCAGCCTCCGGGACAGGGCTCGCAATGAGCAGTTCTTC
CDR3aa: CASSLRDRARNEQFF

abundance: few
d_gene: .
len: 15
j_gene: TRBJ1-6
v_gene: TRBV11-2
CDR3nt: TGTGCCAGCAGCCTCGACGGCACCCAAAATTCACCCCTCCACTTT
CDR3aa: CASSLDGTQNSPLHF

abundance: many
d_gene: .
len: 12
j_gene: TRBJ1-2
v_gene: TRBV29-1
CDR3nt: TGCAGCGCAGAAGATAATAACTATGGCTACACCTTC
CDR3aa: CSAEDNNYGYTF

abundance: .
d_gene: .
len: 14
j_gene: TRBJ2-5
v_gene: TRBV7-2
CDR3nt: TGTGCCAGCAGTAAAGAAGTATCAAGAGAGACCCAGTACTTC
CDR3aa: CASSKEVSRETQYF

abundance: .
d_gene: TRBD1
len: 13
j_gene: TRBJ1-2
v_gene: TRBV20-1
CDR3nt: TGCAGTGCTAGAGTCCCAGGGGGACGGGGCTACACCTTC
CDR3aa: CSARVPGGRGYTF

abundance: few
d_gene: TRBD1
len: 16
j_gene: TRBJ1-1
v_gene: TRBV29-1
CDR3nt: TGCAGCGTCCCGGGACAGGGGGGGTCGGTGAACACTGAAGCTTTCTTT
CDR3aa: CSVPGQGGSVNTEAFF

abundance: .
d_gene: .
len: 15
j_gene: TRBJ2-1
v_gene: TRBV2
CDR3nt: TGTGCCAGCAGTGAGTCTAGAGGTGGATACAATGAGCAGTTCTTC
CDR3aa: CASSESRGGYNEQFF

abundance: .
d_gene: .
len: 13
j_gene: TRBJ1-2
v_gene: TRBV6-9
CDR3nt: TGTGCCAGCAGTTATGCCGGGAGCTATGGCTACACCTTC
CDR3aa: CASSYAGSYGYTF

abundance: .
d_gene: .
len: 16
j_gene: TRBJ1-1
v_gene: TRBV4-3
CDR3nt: TGCGCCAGCAGCCAAGATTTGGCCCCCCCGAACACTGAAGCTTTCTTT
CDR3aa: CASSQDLAPPNTEAFF

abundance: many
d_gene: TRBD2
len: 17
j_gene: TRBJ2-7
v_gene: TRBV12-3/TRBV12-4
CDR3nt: TGTGCCAGCAGTTTGTACGCTAGCGGAAAGGGGTCCTACGAGCAGTACTTC
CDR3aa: CASSLYASGKGSYEQYF

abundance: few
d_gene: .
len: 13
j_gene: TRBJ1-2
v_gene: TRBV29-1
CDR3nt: TGCAGCGTTCAAGTGCTTCCTAACTATGGCTACACCTTC
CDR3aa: CSVQVLPNYGYTF

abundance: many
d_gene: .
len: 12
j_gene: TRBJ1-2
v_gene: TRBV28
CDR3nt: TGTGCCAGCAGATTGGTGGGGTATGGCTACACCTTC
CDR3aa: CASRLVGYGYTF

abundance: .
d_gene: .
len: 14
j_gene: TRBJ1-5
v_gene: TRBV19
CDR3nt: TGTGCCAGTAGTATTGGGGCTAGCAATCAGCCCCAGCATTTT
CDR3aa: CASSIGASNQPQHF

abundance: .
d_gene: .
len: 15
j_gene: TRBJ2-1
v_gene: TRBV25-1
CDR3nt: TGTGCCAGCACCAAAGGAGGGTCGGGACGCAATGAGCAGTTCTTC
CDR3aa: CASTKGGSGRNEQFF

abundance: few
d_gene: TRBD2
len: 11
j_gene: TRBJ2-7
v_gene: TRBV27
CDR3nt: TGTGCCAGCGGGGGGGGGTTCGAGCAGTACTTC
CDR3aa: CASGGGFEQYF

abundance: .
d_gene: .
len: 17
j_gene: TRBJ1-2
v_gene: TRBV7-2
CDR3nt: TGTGCCAGCAGCACCCCTACGCTGAGACAAACGGACTATGGCTACACCTTC
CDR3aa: CASSTPTLRQTDYGYTF

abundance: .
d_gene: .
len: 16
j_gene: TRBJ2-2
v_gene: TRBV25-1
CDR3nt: TGTGCCAGCAGTGAGGGACTGCAAAAGAACACCGGGGAGCTGTTTTTT
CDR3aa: CASSEGLQKNTGELFF

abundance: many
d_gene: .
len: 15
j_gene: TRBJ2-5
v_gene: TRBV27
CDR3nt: TGTGCCAGCAGTCGTCACAGGGTCATTGCCGAGACCCAGTACTTC
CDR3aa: CASSRHRVIAETQYF

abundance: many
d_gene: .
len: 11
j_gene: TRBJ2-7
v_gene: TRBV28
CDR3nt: TGTGCCAGCAGCTTGACCCTCGAGCAGTACTTC
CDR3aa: CASSLTLEQYF

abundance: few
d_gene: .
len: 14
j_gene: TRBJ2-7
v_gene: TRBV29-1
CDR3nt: TGCAGCGGGGGAGAAAGGGGATCATCCTACGAGCAGTACTTC
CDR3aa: CSGGERGSSYEQYF

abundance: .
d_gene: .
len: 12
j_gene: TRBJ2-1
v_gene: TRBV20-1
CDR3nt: TGCAGTGCAACGGAGCGACAGTTTGAGCAGTTCTTC
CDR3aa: CSATERQFEQFF

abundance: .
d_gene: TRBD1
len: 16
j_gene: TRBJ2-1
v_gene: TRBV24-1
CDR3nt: TGTGCCACCAGTGATACTACCGGGACAGGGCGCAATGAGCAGTTCTTC
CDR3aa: CATSDTTGTGRNEQFF

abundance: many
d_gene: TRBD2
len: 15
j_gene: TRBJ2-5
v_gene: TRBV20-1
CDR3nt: TGCAGTGCTAGTCCGCTAGCGGGAGTTCCAGAGACCCAGTACTTC
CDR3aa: CSASPLAGVPETQYF

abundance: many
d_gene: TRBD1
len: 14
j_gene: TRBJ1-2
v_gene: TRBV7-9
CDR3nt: TGTGCCAGCAGAGAAACACAGGGGATGTATGGCTACACCTTC
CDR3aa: CASRETQGMYGYTF

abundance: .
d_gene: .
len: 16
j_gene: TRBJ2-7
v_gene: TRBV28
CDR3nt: TGTGCCAGCAGTTTTCATTTTTACAGGCCCACCTACGAGCAGTACTTC
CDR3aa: CASSFHFYRPTYEQYF

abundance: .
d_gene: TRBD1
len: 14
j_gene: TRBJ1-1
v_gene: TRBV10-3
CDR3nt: TGTGCCATCAGTGGACAGGGGGAGATTAGTGAAGCTTTCTTT
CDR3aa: CAISGQGEISEAFF

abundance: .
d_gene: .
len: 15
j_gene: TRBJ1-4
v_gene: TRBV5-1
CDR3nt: TGCGCCAGCAGCTTGGAAGTGGGGAGGAACGAAAAACTGTTTTTT
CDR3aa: CASSLEVGRNEKLFF

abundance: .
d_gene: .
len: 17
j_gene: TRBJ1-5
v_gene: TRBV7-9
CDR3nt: TGTGCCAGCAGCTTAGGTACGGTGGGGATCATCAATCAGCCCCAGCATTTT
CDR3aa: CASSLGTVGIINQPQHF